This T cell receptor (beta chain) was identified during a study of blood T cells in healthy people across ages. General study results and limits: Considered underestimates were the diversity estimates obtained from one million T cells.

V was pared by 4 bases and J by 10 bases, with 14 bases between. Germline V CDR1 and CDR2: LGHDT, YNNKEL (reference sequence). The CDR3 consists of 13 residues. The second PCR ran 7 to 11 cycles with a sample-barcoded 5' primer and J-beta primers. Each CDR3 protein gets one entry after TCRdb re-called the 5' RACE reads with MiXCR. The sample includes roughly 1,500,000 distinct CDR3 sequences, about 35% of them seen just once. For this clonotype: As yet, its antigen is unknown.

This clonotype was obtained from a woman aged 25 to 39 in good health. The chain is built from TRBV3-1 and TRBJ2-1, with D uncertain. Sample: blood. Here the CDR3 reads CASSRDRVVEQFF. In DNA, the CDR3 is TGTGCCAGCAGCCGAGATCGGGTCGTCGAGCAGTTCTTC.